The 24 T cell receptor beta chains reported below all come from one sample, sequenced in a study of T cell repertoires in cytomegalovirus infection. No antigen has been identified for these receptors. A single record per CDR3 protein comes from TCRdb applying MiXCR to the reads. The data contain roughly 800,000 distinct CDR3 sequences, about 27% of them singletons. The sample consisted of cultured CD8+ T cells from PBMCs, taken from culture after CMV antigen stimulation. These receptors all stem from a human donor in good health (CMV status not recorded). Some clones in this sample may be carry-over from other donors' samples.

V gene TRBV7-9 combines with J gene TRBJ2-1; D call uncertain. The CDR3 loop spans 16 amino acids. The germline CDR1 and CDR2 sequences are SEHNR and FQNEAQ (reference sequence). The V and J ends lost 2 bases and 1 base respectively, with 12 bases between them. In nucleotides, the CDR3 is TGTGCCAGCAGCTTATTTCTCGCATCATCCTACAATGAGCAGTTCTTC. It translates to CASSLFLASSYNEQFF.

In this sample, this clonotype turned up many times. The V and J genes are TRBV7-2 and TRBJ2-5; 7 bases agree with TRBD2. After removal of 5 bases from V and 4 bases from J, the junction contained 10 bases not matched to a gene. The CDR3 extends over 15 amino acids. Germline V gene lookup returns CDR1 SGHTA and CDR2 FQGNSA. CDR3 sequence: CASSLSAGQVETQYF. In DNA form, the CDR3 reads TGTGCCAGCAGCCTCTCAGCGGGGCAGGTAGAGACCCAGTACTTC.

The chain combines TRBV20-1 with TRBJ2-3, with D possibly being TRBD1 (6 bases). Germline-derived CDR1 and CDR2 are DFQATT and SNEGSKA (reference sequence). Trimming stripped 6 bases from V and 0 bases from J, with 16 bases between. The CDR3 sequence is 15 residues long. This CDR3 reads CSADDRQTSTDTQYF. Written as DNA, the CDR3 is TGCAGTGCCGACGACAGGCAGACTAGCACAGATACGCAGTATTTT.

The chain combines TRBV27 with TRBJ1-1; 8 positions agree with TRBD1. Losses at the gene ends were 5 bases for V and 3 bases for J; bases not matched to a gene: 8. Germline V gene sequence: CDR1 MNHEY, CDR2 SMNVEV (reference sequence). The CDR3 length is 15 residues. Here the CDR3 reads CASSLQTGVDTEAFF. The DNA of the CDR3 is TGTGCCAGCAGTCTCCAGACAGGGGTGGACACTGAAGCTTTCTTT.

This clonotype was found once. The genes are TRBV10-3 and TRBJ1-2; tentative D call: TRBD1 (6 bases). Trimming shortened V by 6 bases and J by 0 bases, and 23 bases separated the two germline ends. This CDR3 comprises 18 residues. Germline V gene lookup returns CDR1 ENHRY and CDR2 SYGVKD. The CDR3 DNA reads TGTGCCATCAGGACATTGAGGGCAGGGGAGGATCCTAACTATGGCTACACCTTC. It translates to CAIRTLRAGEDPNYGYTF.

The chain links TRBV6-1 to TRBJ1-5; possibly TRBD1 for D (5 bases). Deletions cut 6 bases from V and 7 bases from J, with 22 bases between. The CDR3 runs 16 residues. Germline lookup yields CDR1 MNHNS and CDR2 SASEGT. This chain's CDR3 is CASSAKRQGMRQPQHF. CDR3 nucleotide sequence: TGTGCCAGCAGCGCCAAGCGGCAGGGAATGAGGCAGCCCCAGCATTTT.

The chain combines TRBV10-3 with TRBJ1-3; D is perhaps TRBD1 (5 bases). Germline V lookup: CDR1 ENHRY, CDR2 SYGVKD. CDR3 size: 12 residues. V dropped 9 bases and J dropped 3 bases, with 9 bases sitting between them. The CDR3 DNA follows: TGTGCCATTTCGAGGGGTGGAAACACCATATATTTT. Translation gives CAISRGGNTIYF.

This clonotype was detected ten times or more. V usage is TRBV27 and J usage is TRBJ2-3; D remains unclear. The CDR3 runs to 15 residues. Germline values: CDR1 MNHEY, CDR2 SMNVEV (reference sequence). Trimming removed 3 bases from V and 2 bases from J, with 12 bases in between. The CDR3 protein is CASSFVYVATDTQYF. The CDR3 DNA reads as TGTGCCAGCAGTTTTGTTTATGTGGCCACAGATACGCAGTATTTT.

The V gene is TRBV5-1, the J gene TRBJ2-1; 9 bases are a match to TRBD2. J was trimmed by 5 bases and V by 4 bases; bases with no gene match: 7. CDR1 is SGHRS, CDR2 YFSETQ, per germline. This CDR3 comprises 15 residues. The CDR3 here is CASSVGGGADNEQFF. DNA of the CDR3: TGCGCCAGCAGCGTTGGCGGGGGGGCGGACAATGAGCAGTTCTTC.

The chain carries TRBV6-5 and TRBJ2-7; maybe TRBD2 (6 bases). The CDR3 contains 14 residues. Germline CDR1 is MNHEY and CDR2 is SVGAGI. V was cut by 5 bases and J by 2 bases, with 13 bases left in between. CDR3 DNA sequence: TGTGCCAGCAGTAGGCGGGGCAGGGCCTACGAGCAGTACTTC. It codes for CASSRRGRAYEQYF.

The CDR3 DNA reads as TGTGCCAGCGGGGGAATAGACAATGAGCAGTTCTTC. Translation: CASGGIDNEQFF. The V gene is TRBV6-5, the J gene TRBJ2-1, with D perhaps matching TRBD1 or TRBD2 (5 bases each). Germline CDR1 reads MNHEY; CDR2 reads SVGAGI. Trimming removed 8 bases at V and 5 bases at J, with 10 bases between. The CDR3 consists of 12 residues.

This clonotype was counted only a few times. This chain connects TRBV7-6 to TRBJ2-2; D may be TRBD1 or TRBD2 (5 bases each). The V end was cut by 1 base, the J end by 8 bases, with 20 bases between. CDR1 is SGHVS and CDR2 is FNYEAQ in the germline V gene. The CDR3 has 17 amino acids. The CDR3 DNA reads TGTGCCAGCAGCTTAGGGGGCTCGGGGACCTATAAGGGGGAGCTGTTTTTT. It codes for CASSLGGSGTYKGELFF.

This CDR3 reads CASGTFVFYVDSPLHF. CDR3 DNA sequence: TGTGCCAGCGGGACTTTTGTCTTCTACGTAGATTCACCCCTCCACTTT. The chain couples TRBV27 to TRBJ1-6; D perhaps matches TRBD1 (5 bases). V was pared by 8 bases and J by 8 bases, with 22 bases between. The CDR3 contains 16 residues. Germline-derived CDR1 and CDR2 are MNHEY and SMNVEV (reference sequence).

This clonotype was detected only a few times. The V call is TRBV7-9, the J call TRBJ1-2; D not certain. The CDR3 runs 15 residues. Between the trimmed V and J ends, which lost 3 bases and 4 bases, there was a span of 15 bases. Germline assignment: CDR1 SEHNR and CDR2 FQNEAQ (reference sequence). The CDR3: CASSFSQTDIYGYTF. The CDR3 nucleotides are TGTGCCAGCAGCTTTTCCCAAACTGATATCTATGGCTACACCTTC.

The chain uses TRBV11-2 and TRBJ1-3; the match to TRBD1 covers 7 bases. V was pared by 5 bases and J by 0 bases, with 10 bases of the junction left unmatched. The CDR3 is 17 amino acids. Germline assignment: CDR1 SGHAT and CDR2 FQNNGV. CDR3 amino acids: CASSPTDRSGSGNTIYF. As DNA, the CDR3 is TGTGCCAGCAGCCCGACGGACAGGTCCGGCTCTGGAAACACCATATATTTT.

The sample holds a few counts of this clonotype. The chain employs TRBV15 and TRBJ1-2; 7 bases agree with TRBD1. CDR1 is LNHNV and CDR2 is YYDKDF in the germline V gene (reference sequence). V lost 3 bases to trimming and J lost 6 bases; unmatched junction nucleotides: 7. There are 14 residues in the CDR3. The CDR3 DNA reads TGTGCCACCAGCAGTCAGGGGGTCCGAGATGGCTACACCTTC. Residues: CATSSQGVRDGYTF.

This clonotype occurred a few times. V is TRBV20-1 and J is TRBJ2-1; 9 nucleotides line up with TRBD2. The CDR3 is 16 amino acids. Per the germline V gene, CDR1 is DFQATT and CDR2 is SNEGSKA (reference sequence). V was pared by 1 base and J by 2 bases, with 6 bases of the junction left unmatched. The CDR3 DNA reads as TGCAGTGCTAGAGCTCTAGCGGGGAGAGCCTACAATGAGCAGTTCTTC. It encodes CSARALAGRAYNEQFF.

This clonotype was seen more than once but under ten times. This sequence joins TRBV9 and TRBJ2-2; tentatively, D is TRBD1 or TRBD2 (6 bases each). Per the germline V gene, CDR1 is SGDLS and CDR2 is YYNGEE. V shed 4 bases and J shed 5 bases, with 12 bases lying between them. The CDR3 contains 14 residues. CDR3: CASSPQGGTGELFF. For the CDR3, the DNA is TGTGCCAGCAGCCCCCAAGGGGGGACCGGGGAGCTGTTTTTT.

The genes are TRBV7-6 and TRBJ2-6; possible D gene TRBD2, 5 bases. This CDR3 comprises 13 residues. In germline, CDR1 is SGHVS, CDR2 FNYEAQ. Trimming took 11 bases from V and 2 from J, leaving 10 bases between them. CDR3 sequence (DNA): TGTGCCGTAGCACTAGCTGGGGCCAACGTCCTGACTTTC. Translated, it gives CAVALAGANVLTF.

The chain employs TRBV27 and TRBJ2-4, with D unresolved. Trimming removed 8 bases from V and 3 bases from J, with 14 bases in between. CDR3 length: 14 residues. Germline lookup yields CDR1 MNHEY and CDR2 SMNVEV (reference sequence). As DNA, the CDR3 is TGTGCCAGCCAGTCCTTGGCAGACAAAAACATTCAGTACTTC. Its translation: CASQSLADKNIQYF.

The chain uses TRBV7-6 and TRBJ2-1; unclear D gene. V lost 4 bases to trimming and J lost 0 bases, with 10 bases between them. The CDR3 runs 15 residues. From germline, CDR1 is SGHVS and CDR2 FNYEAQ. In nucleotides, the CDR3 is TGTGCCAGCAGCTCAACTTCGAGCTCCTACAATGAGCAGTTCTTC. Its protein product is CASSSTSSSYNEQFF.

The table lists this clonotype with a few counts. V is TRBV3-1 and J is TRBJ2-5; possible D gene TRBD2, 5 bases. Germline V gives CDR1 LGHDT, CDR2 YNNKEL (reference sequence). Trimming left V 3 bases short and J 1 base short, with 6 bases between. The CDR3 loop spans 13 amino acids. The CDR3 is CASSHGSQETQYF. In DNA form, the CDR3 reads TGTGCCAGCAGCCATGGGAGCCAAGAGACCCAGTACTTC.

This clonotype was found a few times. The rearrangement links TRBV5-6 to TRBJ2-2; D might be TRBD2 (6 bases). The V end was cut by 7 bases, the J end by 4 bases, with 17 bases between. The CDR3 totals 15 residues. Germline CDR1 SGHDT, CDR2 YYEEEE. This CDR3 is CASGLGLPGTGELFF. As DNA, the CDR3 is TGTGCCAGCGGCCTGGGACTTCCGGGCACCGGGGAGCTGTTTTTT.

A note on this clonotype: An end of the junction differs from the germline gene, which may be a read error. The chain is built from TRBV7-6 and TRBJ2-5; tentatively, D is TRBD2 (5 bases). The CDR3 has 16 residues. Germline assignment: CDR1 SGHVS and CDR2 FNYEAQ. CDR3 coding DNA: TGTGCTAGCAGCTTATACACGGGGAAACCTCAAGAGACCCAGTACTTC. Its protein product is CASSLYTGKPQETQYF. Variable domain in full (rest from reference TRBV7-6 and TRBJ2-5): GAGVSQSPRYKVTKRGQDVALRCDPISGHVSLYWYRQALGQGPEFLTYFNYEAQQDKSGLPNDRFSAERPEGSISTLTIQRTEQRDSAMYRCASSLYTGKPQETQYFGPGTRLLVL.